One sample yielded the 15 T cell receptor beta chains listed below, sequenced in a study of T cell changes during pregnancy in multiple sclerosis. The method was immunoSEQ multiplex PCR; TCRdb's version includes in-frame clones alone and lacks a portion of them. The data contain 75,000 to 100,000 clones, 91% of them singletons. Material: peripheral blood, obtained after pregnancy. The receptors originated from a female donor in good health, enrolled as a control in a pregnancy study.

The chain links TRBV9 to TRBJ1-4, with 11 bases lining up with TRBD1. The V and J ends lost 4 bases and 7 bases, in that order; junction bases with no gene match: 9. Germline V gene data show CDR1 as SGDLS and CDR2 as YYNGEE. The CDR3 runs 16 residues. The CDR3 here is CASSLSPGTGGEKLFF. CDR3 sequence (DNA): TGTGCCAGCAGCCTCAGCCCCGGGACAGGGGGTGAAAAACTGTTTTTT.

This chain connects TRBV15 to TRBJ2-5, with TRBD1 as a possible D gene (6 bases). This CDR3 is built from 16 residues. V shed 1 base and J shed 6 bases, with 18 bases lying between them. Germline V gene lookup returns CDR1 LNHNV and CDR2 YYDKDF (reference sequence). This CDR3 reads CATSRGGHTLGKTQYF. In DNA form, the CDR3 reads TGTGCCACCAGCAGAGGGGGACACACCCTGGGAAAGACCCAGTACTTC.

This rearrangement joins TRBV18 to TRBJ2-3; TRBD1 might be the D (5 bases). Trimming stripped 2 bases from V and 5 bases from J, with 11 bases between. CDR1 and CDR2 from the germline V gene are KGHSH and LQKENI. This CDR3 is 14 amino acids long. CDR3 amino acids: CASSPGRVIDTQYF. The CDR3 nucleotides are TGTGCCAGCTCACCAGGCAGGGTCATAGATACGCAGTATTTT.

DNA of the CDR3: TGTGCCAGCATGGACAGGGGGACGCAGCCCCAGCATTTT. Amino acids: CASMDRGTQPQHF. This chain links TRBV19 with TRBJ1-5; 10 bases are shared with TRBD1. The CDR3 loop spans 13 amino acids. Germline assignment: CDR1 LNHDA and CDR2 SQIVND (reference sequence). The ends lost 9 bases at V and 7 bases at J; junction bases unmatched: 6.

This clone was seen a single time. This sequence joins TRBV28 and TRBJ1-1; weak D call: TRBD1 (6 bases). CDR1 MDHEN and CDR2 SYDVKM come from the germline V gene. The V end was cut by 5 bases, the J end by 7 bases, with 20 bases between. The CDR3 is 15 residues long. CDR3 loop: CASSPEQGASGEAFF. As DNA, the CDR3 is TGTGCCAGCAGTCCGGAACAGGGTGCATCAGGTGAAGCTTTCTTT.

The chain has TRBV9 and TRBJ2-5, with D tentatively TRBD1 (5 bases). CDR1 SGDLS and CDR2 YYNGEE come from the germline V gene. This CDR3 comprises 15 residues. V lost 3 bases, J lost 2 bases, and 14 bases lay in between. CDR3 loop: CASSETQGGQETQYF. The CDR3 coding sequence is TGTGCCAGCAGCGAAACGCAGGGTGGACAAGAGACCCAGTACTTC.

The V gene is TRBV18, the J gene TRBJ1-4; TRBD1 aligns across 8 bases. J gave up 7 bases and V 3 bases, and 10 bases lay outside the gene matches. This CDR3 is 16 amino acids long. CDR1 and CDR2 from the germline V gene are KGHSH and LQKENI. Here the CDR3 DNA reads TGTGCCAGCTCACCCTTAGGACAGGGTGTTGGTGAAAAACTGTTTTTT. Protein product: CASSPLGQGVGEKLFF.

The chain has TRBV11-1 and TRBJ2-7; TRBD2 matches 11 bases. Germline loops: CDR1 SGHAT, CDR2 FQDESV (reference sequence). V lost 5 bases to trimming and J lost 2 bases; unmatched junction nucleotides: 2. CDR3 length: 14 residues. In nucleotides, the CDR3 is TGTGCCAGCAGCCTTAGCGGGGGGGCCTACGAGCAGTACTTC. It translates to CASSLSGGAYEQYF.

CDR3 nucleotides: TGTGCCAGCAGGCTCGCGGGGGGGGCGGGGGAGCTGTTTTTT. Its protein is CASRLAGGAGELFF. V and J are TRBV27 and TRBJ2-2; TRBD2 aligns across 9 bases. There are 14 residues in the CDR3. Trimming took 6 bases from V and 8 from J; bases not matched to a gene: 7. Germline V lookup: CDR1 MNHEY, CDR2 SMNVEV (reference sequence).

The chain has TRBV19 and TRBJ1-2; weak D call: TRBD1 (5 bases). CDR3 length: 13 amino acids. With 3 bases removed from V and 3 bases from J, the gap between germline ends came to 8 bases. Germline V lookup: CDR1 LNHDA, CDR2 SQIVND (reference sequence). The CDR3 sequence is CASSITRDYGYTF. DNA for the CDR3: TGTGCCAGTAGTATCACCAGGGACTATGGCTACACCTTC.

This chain connects TRBV12-5 to TRBJ1-3, with a possible D match to TRBD1 (6 bases). This CDR3 has 15 residues. The V gene lost 2 bases and the J gene lost 3 bases, with 11 bases spanning the gap. Germline V CDR1 and CDR2: LGHNT, FRNRAP. The CDR3 sequence is CASGLSQGVGNTIYF. The CDR3 bases are TGTGCTAGTGGTTTGTCACAGGGAGTTGGAAACACCATATATTTT.

The rearrangement joins TRBV18 to TRBJ1-6, with D perhaps TRBD1 (5 bases). The germline V and J ends were trimmed by 0 bases and 3 bases, with 9 bases remaining between them. The germline CDR1 and CDR2 sequences are KGHSH and LQKENI. The CDR3 has 16 residues. In DNA form, the CDR3 reads TGTGCCAGCTCACCACCGATAGGGGACTATAATTCACCCCTCCACTTT. Amino acid sequence: CASSPPIGDYNSPLHF.

The rearrangement uses TRBV2 and TRBJ2-1, with 8 bases aligning to TRBD2. J gave up 4 bases and V 10 bases, and 9 bases lay outside the gene matches. CDR1 and CDR2 (germline): SNHLY, FYNNEI. The CDR3 loop spans 14 amino acids. CDR3 protein: CATSQAGGYNEQFF. CDR3 nucleotides: TGTGCCACCTCCCAGGCGGGGGGTTACAATGAGCAGTTCTTC.

The gene calls are TRBV18 and TRBJ1-2; unclear D gene. V was trimmed by 0 bases and J by 0 bases, leaving 8 bases between them. This CDR3 comprises 15 residues. Germline values: CDR1 KGHSH, CDR2 LQKENI. The CDR3 DNA follows: TGTGCCAGCTCACCACCGCGCGGGGCTAACTATGGCTACACCTTC. Translating it yields CASSPPRGANYGYTF.

To note about this clone: The same CDR3 can be traced to other DNA sequences in this sample. The J gene is TRBJ1-6, the V gene TRBV9; D remains unclear. Per the germline V gene, CDR1 is SGDLS and CDR2 is YYNGEE. V was pared by 0 bases and J by 7 bases, with 5 bases between. The CDR3 is 13 amino acids. CDR3: CASSVEQNSPLHF. In DNA, the CDR3 is TGTGCCAGCAGCGTAGAACAGAATTCACCCCTCCACTTT.